This paragraph reports one T cell receptor (beta chain). The antigen remains unidentified. This specimen belongs to a study of human T cells and chemical hapten exposure. Study context: Weekly administration of diphenylcyclopropenone to the scalp of patients continued throughout the approximately 24-week study. Patients, predominantly female, presented with alopecia areata, totalis or universalis.

Study-wide points: Those TCRs sitting above 1 in 1000 frequency stayed the same with DPC sensitization.

Noted time point: patch test 2, 6 weeks after DPC sensitization. As for treatment: therapeutic diphenylcyclopropenone sensitization with weekly scalp DPC. This CDR3 comprises 18 residues. The ends were cut back, 0 bases at V and 0 bases at J, with 18 bases in the middle. Looked up from germline, CDR1 is MNHNY and CDR2 is SVGAGI (reference sequence). Individual cDNA molecules in this library carried unique molecular identifiers. TCRdb analysed the RACE reads with MiXCR anew, one entry per CDR3 protein. This table has approximately 350,000 distinct CDR3 sequences, about 6% appearing once. This receptor was identified in a woman aged 18-30 years with alopecia areata. Some clones in this sample may be carry-over from other donors' samples. Here the sequenced sample was whole blood, taken in connection with sensitization to the hapten diphenylcyclopropenone (DPC). The chain combines TRBV6-6 with TRBJ2-7; the D call may be TRBD1 or TRBD2 (5 bases each). CDR3 in amino acids: CASSYSIRPGPGSYEQYF. The CDR3 DNA reads as TGTGCCAGCAGTTACTCAATCCGTCCGGGACCCGGCTCCTACGAGCAGTACTTC.